The clone carrying this T cell receptor (beta chain) was picked up a small number of times. Sequencing used immunoSEQ multiplex PCR; TCRdb keeps in-frame clones, though not all of them. The sample lists about 140,000 clones, around 81% seen once, with roughly 7.6% in the top ten. This sample was taken from a study of cytotoxic CD8 clonotypes in ibrutinib-treated CLL. As for the study in general: It was after a median approximately twelve months of treatment, range 6 to 36, that response samples were taken.

In germline, CDR1 is LGHNA, CDR2 YNFKEQ. Germline trimming cut 0 bases from V and 8 bases from J; bases unmatched to any gene: 7. The CDR3 length is 17 residues. V usage is TRBV4-2 and J usage is TRBJ2-1, with 13 bases that match TRBD2. This material consisted of PBMCs, taken after 36 months of ibrutinib treatment. This TCR came from a human donor with chronic lymphocytic leukemia. CDR3 DNA sequence: TGTGCCAGCAGCCAAGAACTAGCGGGAGGGGGGGTGGATGAGCAGTTCTTC. It specifies CASSQELAGGGVDEQFF.